The rows below give T cell receptor beta chains drawn from one sample of a study of CD8+ T cells in alopecia areata. The assay was immunoSEQ multiplex PCR, and TCRdb's table has in-frame clones only and misses some. The sample lists fewer than 110,000 clones; 86% were seen once. This sample comprised CD8+ T cells sorted from blood, obtained between weeks 30 and 35, from a patient treated with tofacitinib. Receptors originate from a human donor with alopecia areata. Each CDR3 is given with its conserved first and last residue. D genes are given only for firm matches. Rows give clone size only sometimes, using once, few, many, or a class for an expanded clone.

clone size	V gene	D gene	J gene	CDR3 DNA	CDR3 protein
NA	TRBV7-6	NA	TRBJ2-1	TGTGCCAGCAGCTCCGACTCTGACAATGAGCAGTTCTTC	CASSSDSDNEQFF
NA	TRBV19	NA	TRBJ2-1	TGTGCCAGTAGTATGTCCGGTTTCTCCTACAATGAGCAGTTCTTC	CASSMSGFSYNEQFF
NA	TRBV12-5	TRBD1	TRBJ1-2	TGTGCTAGTGGTTTGGGGGGGACAGTCCCCTCTAACTATGGCTACACCTTC	CASGLGGTVPSNYGYTF
NA	TRBV7-2	NA	TRBJ1-3	TGTGCCAGCAGCTTGGGGGGGTCCTCTGGAAACACCATATATTTT	CASSLGGSSGNTIYF
NA	TRBV13	NA	TRBJ1-1	TGTGCCAGCAGCTCGAACACTGAAGCTTTCTTT	CASSSNTEAFF
NA	TRBV14	TRBD1	TRBJ2-7	TGTGCCAGCAGCCCTGACAGGGGGCTAGAGTACGAGCAGTACTTC	CASSPDRGLEYEQYF
NA	TRBV7-9	TRBD2	TRBJ2-1	TGTGCCAGCAGCCCCGGACTAGCGGATTACAATGAGCAGTTCTTC	CASSPGLADYNEQFF
NA	TRBV11-2	NA	TRBJ2-2	TGTGCCAGCAGCTTAGAGGCGTACACCGGGGAGCTGTTTTTT	CASSLEAYTGELFF
NA	TRBV2	NA	TRBJ2-1	TGTGCCAGCAGGGGGATCTCCTACAATGAGCAGTTCTTC	CASRGISYNEQFF
NA	TRBV5-6	NA	TRBJ2-3	TGTGCCAGCAGCTTGACTAGTGGAGATACGCAGTATTTT	CASSLTSGDTQYF
NA	TRBV30	NA	TRBJ2-5	TGTGCCTGGAGTGTAGGGGGGGGCCAAGAGACCCAGTACTTC	CAWSVGGGQETQYF
once	TRBV4-1	NA	TRBJ1-1	TGCGCCAGCAGCCAACGACAGGTCATGAACACTGAAGCTTTCTTT	CASSQRQVMNTEAFF
NA	TRBV10-3	TRBD2	TRBJ2-1	TGTGCCATTTCGGAGGAGCGGGGTATGGAGTACAATGAGCAGTTCTTC	CAISEERGMEYNEQFF
NA	TRBV29-1	NA	TRBJ2-2	TGCAGCGTCGTGGGGAACACCGGGGAGCTGTTTTTT	CSVVGNTGELFF
NA	TRBV2	NA	TRBJ2-5	TGTGCCAGCTCCGGGACATCGGGGGAGCAGTACTTC	CASSGTSGEQYF
NA	TRBV29-1	TRBD1	TRBJ2-7	TGCAGCGCTATAGACAGGGATCAGACCTACGAGCAGTACTTC	CSAIDRDQTYEQYF
NA	TRBV6-5	NA	TRBJ2-3	TGTGCCAGCAGTTACTCGATTCAGGCAGATACGCAGTATTTT	CASSYSIQADTQYF
NA	TRBV2	TRBD2	TRBJ2-1	TGTGCCAGCATCCCGGGACTAGCTAGCTATGAGCAGTTCTTC	CASIPGLASYEQFF
NA	TRBV29-1	TRBD2	TRBJ2-1	TGCAGCGCATGGACTAGCGACAATGAGCAGTTCTTC	CSAWTSDNEQFF
few	TRBV29-1	TRBD1	TRBJ2-7	TGCAGCGTTGAAGTGGGGGGACAGGGGTACGAGCAGTACTTC	CSVEVGGQGYEQYF
NA	TRBV5-1	NA	TRBJ1-1	TGCGCCAGCAGCCCGGGAGACAGAACTGAAGCTTTCTTT	CASSPGDRTEAFF
few	TRBV5-1	TRBD2	TRBJ2-4	TGCGCCAGCAGCCTCGGACTAGCGGGGGGCCGTTTTCAGTACTTC	CASSLGLAGGRFQYF
NA	TRBV7-7	TRBD2	TRBJ2-7	TGTGCTAGCAGCTTAGAAATAGCGGGAGGGAGTAGTGAGCAGTACTTC	CASSLEIAGGSSEQYF
NA	TRBV29-1	NA	TRBJ2-1	TGCAGCGTTGTATGGCGGAATGAGCAGTTCTTC	CSVVWRNEQFF
NA	TRBV4-1	TRBD2	TRBJ2-3	TGCGCCAGCAGCCAAAGGCTAGCGGGAGGGCCCACAGATACGCAGTATTTT	CASSQRLAGGPTDTQYF
NA	TRBV9	NA	TRBJ2-7	TGTGCCAGCAGCGCCCCTGGAAGTACCTACGAGCAGTACTTC	CASSAPGSTYEQYF
NA	TRBV27	TRBD1	TRBJ2-7	TGTGCCAGCAGTTTAAGGACAGGGGTGTACGAGCAGTACTTC	CASSLRTGVYEQYF
NA	TRBV14	NA	TRBJ2-3	TGTGCCAGCAGCCAATGGAAGGGACCCGTCACAGATACGCAGTATTTT	CASSQWKGPVTDTQYF
few	TRBV12-5	TRBD1	TRBJ1-1	TGTGCTAGTGGAACGAACAGGGGATTTGGGACTGAAGCTTTCTTT	CASGTNRGFGTEAFF
NA	TRBV7-6	NA	TRBJ2-2	TGTGCCAGCAGCGCCCTCCTTTCGAACACCGGGGAGCTGTTTTTT	CASSALLSNTGELFF
NA	TRBV5-1	NA	TRBJ2-7	TGCGCCAGCAGCTTGGAACTTACCTACGAGCAGTACTTC	CASSLELTYEQYF
NA	TRBV27	NA	TRBJ1-4	TGTGCCAGCAGCCAACTTCCCGGGACCTGGGAAGAAAAACTGTTTTTT	CASSQLPGTWEEKLFF
NA	TRBV11-2	NA	TRBJ1-6	TGTGCCAGCAGCTTCTTCCCCAGGGAAAATTCACCCCTCCACTTT	CASSFFPRENSPLHF
NA	TRBV27	NA	TRBJ2-1	TGTGCCAGCACTTTACACCCGTGGGTGAGCTCCTACAATGAGCAGTTCTTC	CASTLHPWVSSYNEQFF
few	TRBV4-3	TRBD2	TRBJ2-1	TGCGCCAGCACCCTAGCGGGAGCCACCAATGAGCAGTTCTTC	CASTLAGATNEQFF
NA	TRBV4-1	NA	TRBJ2-7	TGCGCCAGCAGCGCCCTGAGCTTAGGGGAGCAGTACTTC	CASSALSLGEQYF
NA	TRBV2	NA	TRBJ2-1	TGTGCCAGCAGCCAAACTAGCTCCTACAATGAGCAGTTCTTC	CASSQTSSYNEQFF
NA	TRBV19	NA	TRBJ2-2	TGTGCCAATTGGGACGGACTCACCGGGGAGCTGTTTTTT	CANWDGLTGELFF
NA	TRBV7-3	NA	TRBJ2-6	TGTGCCAGCAGCCCTGGAGAGTCTGGGGCCAACGTCCTGACTTTC	CASSPGESGANVLTF
once	TRBV30	NA	TRBJ2-1	TGTGCCTGGAGTCCGGTCGCAGGGTTTGGCAATGAGCAGTTCTTC	CAWSPVAGFGNEQFF
NA	TRBV5-1	NA	TRBJ2-3	TGCGCCAGCAGCTTGTCATGGATCTTAGGGGGCACAGATACGCAGTATTTT	CASSLSWILGGTDTQYF
few	TRBV7-2	NA	TRBJ1-5	TGTGCCAGCAGCTTACCACCCTATCAGCCCCAGCATTTT	CASSLPPYQPQHF
NA	TRBV29-1	NA	TRBJ2-7	TGCAGCGTTGTTCGAGTCGGGGATACCTACGAGCAGTACTTC	CSVVRVGDTYEQYF
NA	TRBV13	NA	TRBJ2-7	TGTGCCAGCAGCTTAGCCGGATCCTACGAGCAGTACTTC	CASSLAGSYEQYF
NA	TRBV5-4	NA	TRBJ1-2	TGTGCCAGCAGCTTGGAGGGAGCCCCTGGCTACACCTTC	CASSLEGAPGYTF
NA	TRBV4-2	TRBD2	TRBJ2-1	TGTGCCAGCAGCCAAGAGATAGCGGGGGGCCTAAATGAGCAGTTCTTC	CASSQEIAGGLNEQFF
once	TRBV2	NA	TRBJ2-3	TGTGCCAGCAGTGAAGAGGCAGATACGCAGTATTTT	CASSEEADTQYF
NA	TRBV27	NA	TRBJ2-7	TGTGCCAGCAGTCAACCCGGGACTACAGGGGAATACGAGCAGTACTTC	CASSQPGTTGEYEQYF
once	TRBV9	NA	TRBJ2-7	TGTGCCAGCAGCGTAGGCCAGGGGAAATACGAGCAGTACTTC	CASSVGQGKYEQYF
NA	TRBV30	NA	TRBJ2-3	TGTGCCTGGAGTGTGGGAGCGGCCTACCGCACAGATACGCAGTATTTT	CAWSVGAAYRTDTQYF
NA	TRBV29-1	TRBD1	TRBJ1-1	TGCAGCGCTGATCAAGGCGGGACAGACACGTTTCACGCTGAAGCTTTCTTT	CSADQGGTDTFHAEAFF
few	TRBV29-1	TRBD2	TRBJ2-3	TGCAGCGTTGAAGATTTTAATTCGGCGGGGGGCCATCCGGATACGCAGTATTTT	CSVEDFNSAGGHPDTQYF
NA	TRBV10-3	NA	TRBJ1-5	TGTGCCATCAGTGTGGGTTTCGACGGCGGTGGGCGTTTGCGTCAGCCCCAGCATTTT	CAISVGFDGGGRLRQPQHF
NA	TRBV19	NA	TRBJ2-7	TGTGCCAGTAGTGGTTGGGGGAATGAGCAGTACTTC	CASSGWGNEQYF
once	TRBV9	TRBD1	TRBJ2-7	TGTGCCAGCAGCGTAGCCCCCGGCACAGGGGCCGAGCAGTACTTC	CASSVAPGTGAEQYF